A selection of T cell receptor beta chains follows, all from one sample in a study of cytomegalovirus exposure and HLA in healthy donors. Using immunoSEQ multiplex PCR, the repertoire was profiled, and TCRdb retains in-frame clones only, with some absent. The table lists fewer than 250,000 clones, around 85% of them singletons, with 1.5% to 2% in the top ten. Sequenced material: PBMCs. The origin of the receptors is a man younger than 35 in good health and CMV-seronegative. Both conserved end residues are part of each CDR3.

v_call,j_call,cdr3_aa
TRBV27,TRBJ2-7,CASTPREGYYEQYF
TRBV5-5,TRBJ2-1,CASSFKFGVEQFF
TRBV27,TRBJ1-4,CASKPGTTNEKLFF
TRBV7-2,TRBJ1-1,CASSLVGGGTEAFF
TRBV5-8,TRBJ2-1,CASSLAGVEQFF
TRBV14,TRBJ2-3,CASSLGTSGSTDTQYF
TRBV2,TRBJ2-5,CASSERTSGGARETQYF
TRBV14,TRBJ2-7,CASSPGIAVFYEQYF
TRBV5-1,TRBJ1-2,CASSSPGQLGGYTF
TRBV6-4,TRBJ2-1,CASRASGNNEQFF
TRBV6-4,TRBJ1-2,CASSDRPDRDHGYTF
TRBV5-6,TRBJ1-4,CASSLGPGVGNEKLFF
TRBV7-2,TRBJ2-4,CASSSDSYIQYF
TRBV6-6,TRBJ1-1,CASSYPRTDRVAFF
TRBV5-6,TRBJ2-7,CASKPRDRRSYEQYF
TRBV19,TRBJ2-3,CASSSGLAGSTDTQYF
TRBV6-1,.,CASSKTVNYEQYF
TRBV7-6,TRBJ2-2,CASSPRTAFITGELFF
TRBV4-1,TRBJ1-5,CASSRSPRNQPQHF
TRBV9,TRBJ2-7,CASSAGTGGGTYEQYF
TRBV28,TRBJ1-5,CASSVPRDRGRRQPQHF
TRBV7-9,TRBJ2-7,CASSELGTGHEQYF
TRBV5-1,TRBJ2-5,CASSLALEETQYF
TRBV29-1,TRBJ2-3,CSVEGSDRASTDTQYF
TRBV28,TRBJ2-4,CASSSPAVENIQYF
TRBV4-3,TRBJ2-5,CASSPLTSGAGEQYF
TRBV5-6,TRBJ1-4,CASSSIPDRGGWNEKLFF
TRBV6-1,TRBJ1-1,CASSERREGRTEAFF
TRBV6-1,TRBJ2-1,CASKGLAEYNEQFF
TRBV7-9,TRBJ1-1,CASSSTGATEAFF
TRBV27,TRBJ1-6,CASSIYPTSYNSPLHF
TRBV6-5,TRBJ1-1,CASSYQAMNTEAFF
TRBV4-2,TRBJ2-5,CASSRLLQGTQETQYF
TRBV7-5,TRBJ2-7,CARSLVYRDTRSYEQYF
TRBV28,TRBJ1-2,CASSLVRSNYGYTF
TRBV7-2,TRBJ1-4,CASSLEAGREKLFF
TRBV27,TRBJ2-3,CASGGMRDTDTQYF
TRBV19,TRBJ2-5,CASSMGDAGRETQYF
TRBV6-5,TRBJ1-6,CASHGLSNSPLHF
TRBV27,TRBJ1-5,CASRGGGRHSNQPQHF
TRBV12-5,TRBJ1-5,CASGLGEYNQPQHF
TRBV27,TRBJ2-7,CASSPGTYEQYF